This T cell receptor (beta chain) was sequenced during a study of vaccination effects on CD4 cells after COVID-19. Trimming took off 4 bases at V and 0 bases at J, with 12 bases between the two ends. The CDR3 sequence is 15 residues long. CDR1 and CDR2 (germline): SGHRS, YFSETQ. The protocol was immunoSEQ multiplex PCR, while the TCRdb copy is restricted to in-frame clones and leaves out a portion. The data show just under 75,000 clones, with roughly 79% seen just once and over 2.5% held by the top ten. On this clone: Its cognate antigen is unknown.

Pools of viral peptides were used by the ViraFEST assay to expand antigen-specific CD4+ T cells ahead of sequencing. CD4+ T cell isolation took place after 10 days of culture. No vaccinee had earlier SARS-CoV-2 infection, and nucleocapsid antibodies were negative. Cultures got half-medium changes with IL-2 on days 3 and 7. The receptor was isolated from a human donor who received a COVID-19 vaccine. Here the sequenced sample was CD4+ T cells from PBMCs cultured with HCoV-NL63 spike peptides, taken before COVID-19 vaccination. The chain links TRBV5-1 to TRBJ2-3; D gene unclear. The CDR3 sequence is CASSEQYRSTDTQYF. CDR3 nucleotide sequence: TGCGCCAGCAGCGAACAATATAGGAGCACAGATACGCAGTATTTT.